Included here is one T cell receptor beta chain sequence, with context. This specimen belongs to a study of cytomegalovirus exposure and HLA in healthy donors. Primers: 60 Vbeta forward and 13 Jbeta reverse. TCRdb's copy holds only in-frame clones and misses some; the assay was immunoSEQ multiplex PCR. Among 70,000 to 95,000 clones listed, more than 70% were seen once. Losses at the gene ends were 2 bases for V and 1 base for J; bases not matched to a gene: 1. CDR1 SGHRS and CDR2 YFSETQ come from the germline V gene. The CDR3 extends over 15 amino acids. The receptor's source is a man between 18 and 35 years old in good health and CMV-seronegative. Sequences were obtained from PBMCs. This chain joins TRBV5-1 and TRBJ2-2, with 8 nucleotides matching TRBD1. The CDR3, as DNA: TGCGCCAGCAGCTTAGACAGGGGGAACACCGGGGAGCTGTTTTTT. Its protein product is CASSLDRGNTGELFF.